This TCR beta chain was sequenced in a study of blood T cell repertoires in COVID-19. Method: immunoSEQ multiplex PCR; TCRdb's copy keeps in-frame clones and lacks some. The sample shows roughly 90,000 clones, around 86% of them seen only once. With 6 bases removed from V and 8 bases from J, the gap between germline ends came to 16 bases. The CDR3 runs 14 residues. CDR1 and CDR2 from the germline V gene are MGHDK and SYGVNS. The sequenced material came from peripheral blood. The V call is TRBV25-1, the J call TRBJ1-4, with D perhaps TRBD1 (5 bases). The TCR originated in a human donor in a cohort sampled during active COVID-19. The CDR3, as DNA: TGTGCCAGCAGGGGAGGGACCCCGGGGGAAAAACTGTTTTTT. Protein: CASRGGTPGEKLFF.